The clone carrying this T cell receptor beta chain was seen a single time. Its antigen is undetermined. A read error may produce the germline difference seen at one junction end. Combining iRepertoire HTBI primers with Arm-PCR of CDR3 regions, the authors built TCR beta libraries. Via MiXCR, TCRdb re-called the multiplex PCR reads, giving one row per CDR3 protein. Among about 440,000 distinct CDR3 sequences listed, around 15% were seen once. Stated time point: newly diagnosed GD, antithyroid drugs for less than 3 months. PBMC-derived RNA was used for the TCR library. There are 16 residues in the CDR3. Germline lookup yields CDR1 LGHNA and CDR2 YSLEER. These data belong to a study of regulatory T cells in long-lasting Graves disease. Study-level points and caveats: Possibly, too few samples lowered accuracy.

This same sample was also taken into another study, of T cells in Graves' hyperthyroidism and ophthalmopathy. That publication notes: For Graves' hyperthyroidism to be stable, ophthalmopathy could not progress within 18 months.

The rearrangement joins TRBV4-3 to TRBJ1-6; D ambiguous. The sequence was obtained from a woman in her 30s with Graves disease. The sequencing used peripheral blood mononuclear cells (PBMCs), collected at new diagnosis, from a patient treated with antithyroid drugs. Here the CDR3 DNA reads TGCGCCGGCAGCCAAGAGGGTGTAGGGTCGGGTTCACCCCTCCACTTT. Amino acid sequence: CAGSQEGVGSGSPLHF.